This TCR beta chain was documented in a study of T cell repertoires in cytomegalovirus infection. As for the study in general: Both a matching HLA type and CMV infection were indicated by public TCR beta signatures.

The CDR3 consists of 15 residues. Germline values: CDR1 SGHVS, CDR2 FQNEAQ. Between the trimmed V and J ends, which lost 1 base and 7 bases, there was a span of 14 bases. One entry per CDR3 protein results from TCRdb running MiXCR on the reads. The data show roughly 500,000 distinct CDR3 sequences, roughly a third seen once. Note on this clonotype: The antigen is undetermined.

This clonotype originated in a human donor in good health (CMV status not recorded). Some clones in this sample may be carry-over from other donors' samples. The sequencing here drew on cultured PBMCs, taken from culture after CMV antigen stimulation. The V call is TRBV7-8, the J call TRBJ2-1; D unclear. The CDR3 DNA reads TGTGCCAGCAGCTTAGGGCGAGTTCGTCAGAATGAGCAGTTCTTC. Its translation is CASSLGRVRQNEQFF.